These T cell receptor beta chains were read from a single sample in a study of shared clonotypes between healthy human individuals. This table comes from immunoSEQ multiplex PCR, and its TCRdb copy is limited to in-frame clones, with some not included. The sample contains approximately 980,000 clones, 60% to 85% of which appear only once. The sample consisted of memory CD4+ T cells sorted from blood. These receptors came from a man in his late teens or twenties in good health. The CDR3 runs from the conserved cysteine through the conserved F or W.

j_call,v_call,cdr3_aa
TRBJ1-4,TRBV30,CAWSDGTADEKLFF
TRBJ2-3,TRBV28,CASSLAGGTDTQYF
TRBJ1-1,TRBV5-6,CASSLVRGGTEAFF
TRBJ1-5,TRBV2,CASREGRNQPQHF
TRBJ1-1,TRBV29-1,CSVGHLNTEAFF
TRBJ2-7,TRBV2,CASSEVGYEQYF
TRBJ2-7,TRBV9,CASSVDIGVGYEQYF
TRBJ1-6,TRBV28,CASSPRDRDGSPLHF
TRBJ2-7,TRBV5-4,CASSPTGDSYEQYF
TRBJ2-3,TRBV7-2,CASSLAEVPADTQYF
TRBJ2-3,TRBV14,CASSHVGGQGTDTQYF
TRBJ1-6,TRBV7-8,CASSLMWGNSPLHF
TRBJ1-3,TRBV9,CASSVGEGALGGNTIYF
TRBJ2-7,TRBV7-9,CASSESQGVPWEQYF
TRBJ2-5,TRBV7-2,CASSLDGKAETQYF
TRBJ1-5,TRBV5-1,CASSPGGSSNQPQHF
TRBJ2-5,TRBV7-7,CASSFTSDLRETQYF
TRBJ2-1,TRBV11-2,CASSLPGLAGVNEQFF
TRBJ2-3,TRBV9,CASSVAGVGDTQYF
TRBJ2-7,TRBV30,CAWVQVAGEQYF
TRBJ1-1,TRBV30,CAGDRVNTEAFF
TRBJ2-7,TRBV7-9,CASSLPRGSSYEQYF
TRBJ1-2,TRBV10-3,CAISATGQHYGYTF
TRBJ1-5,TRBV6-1,CASSGQWQNQPQHF
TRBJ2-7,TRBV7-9,CASSDRDLAHEQYF
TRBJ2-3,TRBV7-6,CASSQRRLDTQYF
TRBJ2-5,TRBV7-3,CASSLTFGRQETQYF
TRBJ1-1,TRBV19,CASSIGTGLEAFF
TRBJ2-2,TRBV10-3,CATSTGDANTGELFF
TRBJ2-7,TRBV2,CASMQDFAYEQYF
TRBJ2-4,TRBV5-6,CASSLSEGGWSKNIQYF
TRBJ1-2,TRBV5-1,CASSPGQSAYGYTF
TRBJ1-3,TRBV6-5,CASRNGNTIYF
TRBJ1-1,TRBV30,CAWARGWGTEAFF
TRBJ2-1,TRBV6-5,CASRRSSGSFDEQFF
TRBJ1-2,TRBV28,CASSSDSLYGYTF
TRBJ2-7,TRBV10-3,CAISEKASFSSYEQYF
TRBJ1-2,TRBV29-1,CSVDDRNYGYTF
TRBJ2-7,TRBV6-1,CASRLDGVLYEQYF
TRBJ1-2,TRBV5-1,CASSRDRAGYTF
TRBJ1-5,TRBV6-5,CASSPRENQPQHF
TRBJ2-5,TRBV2,CASSESSGRSETQYF
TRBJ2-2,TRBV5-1,CASSLRQTTTNTGELFF
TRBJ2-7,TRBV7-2,CASSSRSGSGSSYEQYF
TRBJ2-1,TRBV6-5,CASSPGLAGVEQFF
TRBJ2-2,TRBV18,CASSLTATGELFF
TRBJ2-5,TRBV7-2,CASSLPGLAGGETQYF
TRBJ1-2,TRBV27,CATSPTRRFNYGYTF
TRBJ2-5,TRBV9,CASSPSEGYQETQYF
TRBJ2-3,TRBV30,CAWSGTDTQYF
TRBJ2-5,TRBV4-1,CASSQAELIQETQYF
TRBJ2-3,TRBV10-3,CAISEGGDTQYF
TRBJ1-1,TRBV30,CAWEPGANTEAFF
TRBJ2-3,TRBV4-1,CASSPKTSGSFGDTQYF
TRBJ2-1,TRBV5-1,CASSRDGTGGGKEQFF